This T cell receptor beta chain came from a study of T cell responses to AZD1222 COVID-19 vaccine. General study results and limits: Seropositive AZD1222 recipients at baseline numbered only 6 or 7. Every sample of the repertoires postdated the peak T cell response. There were mostly white British donors and more females than males, and clonal diversity was possibly underestimated. After two AZD1222 doses, spike-specific TCR breadth and depth rose versus day 0.

The CDR3 has 13 amino acids. V gave up 8 bases and J gave up 7 bases; unmatched junction bases: 8. Germline loops: CDR1 LNHDA, CDR2 SQIVND (reference sequence). Using immunoSEQ multiplex PCR, the repertoire was profiled, and TCRdb retains in-frame clones only, with some absent. The profile shows about 85,000 clones, roughly 90% of them singletons. Concerning this clone: Its specificity is unknown.

V is TRBV19 and J is TRBJ1-5, with TRBD1 matching 7 bases. This clonotype was sampled from an adult in good health. The sequenced sample was peripheral blood, obtained on day 0 of AZD1222 vaccination. The CDR3 sequence is CASQGQGGQPQHF. CDR3 in DNA: TGTGCCAGTCAAGGGCAGGGGGGACAGCCCCAGCATTTT.